This T cell receptor beta chain appears in the sequencing data of a study of blood T cell repertoires in COVID-19 (dated by TCRdb to between 2020 and 2021). For the study in its entirety: Samples from collaborators originated in the United States, Italy and Spain and spanned both the acute and convalescent phases of COVID-19. The prospective study material was composed of cDNA or gDNA derived from T cells, B-cell-depleted T cells, or PBMCs. Deeply sampled blood TCRbeta repertoires from subjects exposed to, actively infected with, or recovered from COVID-19 were included in the dataset. The repertoires were made available in a free public database intended to serve as a resource for research on the immune response to SARS-CoV-2. Samples were obtained from the ongoing ImmuneRACE study (first 160 participants) and from over 1,000 subjects provided by 6 global collaborators. Nearly every sample came with metadata listing a de-identified subject ID, COVID-19 status, age in years and sex. Where available, HLA class I and class II types were taken from metadata supplied by the sample provider and were not determined by assay-based typing. Study-level results and caveats: Clinical and demographic metadata were provided uncurated, with the amount varying by source and participant.

TCRbeta CDR3 regions were amplified from genomic DNA using the immunoSEQ Assay, a bias-controlled multiplex PCR. As for how the authors treated the data: Within the assay, amplification of reference gene primers was used to estimate how many nucleated cells each sample contained. Sequence reads were collapsed and filtered to measure the absolute abundance of every unique TCRbeta CDR3 rearrangement. For each sample, productive Simpson clonality was calculated as the square root of Simpson's diversity index over productive rearrangements. TCRdb mirrors the immuneACCESS table, restricted to in-frame sequences. Some clones are absent from its copies; in checked studies, under half trace to an unresolved V gene, and the reason for the others is unknown. The V and J calls and clone size come from that table; D and trimming were worked out from the DNA. In all, the sample holds about 99,000 clones, and roughly nine tenths of those were seen once. Approximately 5% of the sample is in the top ten clones.

Collaborating institutions collected whole blood in K2EDTA tubes following their own protocols. Collaborator samples were shipped for TCRbeta analysis as frozen whole blood, isolated PBMCs, or DNA extracted from either sample type. The CDR3 sequence holds 13 residues, the cysteine and phenylalanine included. Only the CDR3 DNA is retained, 39 bases long and in frame from the first base. CDR1 and CDR2, looked up from the germline V gene (reference sequence), are LNHNV and YYDKDF. Trimming takes 3 bases from V and 10 bases from J, and the germline ends sit 13 bases apart. As for this clone: Which antigen it targets is not known. Base qualities are not recorded, but no much larger clone differs from it by a single base.

The origin of this receptor is a human donor in a cohort sampled during active COVID-19. The chain is encoded by TRBV15 joined to TRBJ2-1; 5 matching bases give a weak D call of TRBD1. Sample: peripheral blood. This receptor carries the CDR3 CATSSTRVGEQFF. The sequenced DNA: TGTGCCACCAGCAGTACCAGGGTAGGGGAGCAGTTCTTC. Joined to the reference TRBV15 and TRBJ2-1 proteins, this CDR3 gives the full variable domain: DAMVIQNPRYQVTQFGKPVTLSCSQTLNHNVMYWYQQKSSQAPKLLFHYYDKDFNNEADTPDNFQSRRPNTSFCFLDIRSPGLGDTAMYLCATSSTRVGEQFFGPGTRLTVL.